This record concerns one T cell receptor beta chain sequence. The antigen is undetermined. The CDR3 totals 17 residues. V shed 2 bases, J shed 4 bases, and the junction held 10 bases outside the gene matches. Germline-derived CDR1 and CDR2 are SGHRS and YFSETQ. Clones were read by immunoSEQ multiplex PCR, and TCRdb kept only the in-frame ones, dropping some. The sample lists over a million clones, 75% occurring once. This sample was included in a study of shared clonotypes between healthy human individuals. Study background: Participating donors consisted of two women and a few men aged 18 to 49.

Study conclusions and caveats: Naive CD4 clonotypes were shared across a few donors at 4.5% to 6%. Generation probabilities of non-shared clonotypes were lower (relative to those shared by all four donors). Naive subsets generally exceeded memory subsets in estimated richness.

This chain uses TRBV5-1 with TRBJ2-2, with 8 bases matching TRBD1. This TCR derives from a man aged 18 to 29 in good health. Material for sequencing was memory CD4+ T cells sorted from blood. Subset reported: CD45RA-negative fraction. The CDR3 bases are TGCGCCAGCAGCTTTTCTAGGCAGGGGGCTATCACCGGGGAGCTGTTTTTT. Translating it yields CASSFSRQGAITGELFF.